The present T cell receptor beta chain was sequenced within a study of blood T cell repertoires in COVID-19. Across the study: Whether acute or convalescent, the COVID-19 samples came from the United States, Italy and Spain. T cells, B-cell-depleted T cells, or PBMCs supplied cDNA or gDNA.

CDR3 length: 17 amino acids. The V and J ends lost 0 bases and 4 bases, in that order; junction bases with no gene match: 7. CDR1 is SGDLS and CDR2 is YYNGEE in the germline V gene. In the authors' methods: Amplification of reference gene primers was used by the study to estimate nucleated cell counts. This table comes from immunoSEQ multiplex PCR, and its TCRdb copy is limited to in-frame clones, with some not included. That table furnishes V, J and clone size, whereas the DNA furnished D and trimming. The table includes over 250,000 clones, 80% to 95% detected once. Seattle participants joined during active infection and were tracked over time.

The chain combines TRBV9 with TRBJ2-1; 10 bases are a match to TRBD2. Sequencing was carried out using peripheral blood. This TCR was recovered from a woman in her twenties or thirties with COVID-19, enrolled during active disease. The DNA of the CDR3 is TGTGCCAGCAGCGTAGCTCGGGCTAGCGGGAGTTACAATGAGCAGTTCTTC. Its translation is CASSVARASGSYNEQFF.